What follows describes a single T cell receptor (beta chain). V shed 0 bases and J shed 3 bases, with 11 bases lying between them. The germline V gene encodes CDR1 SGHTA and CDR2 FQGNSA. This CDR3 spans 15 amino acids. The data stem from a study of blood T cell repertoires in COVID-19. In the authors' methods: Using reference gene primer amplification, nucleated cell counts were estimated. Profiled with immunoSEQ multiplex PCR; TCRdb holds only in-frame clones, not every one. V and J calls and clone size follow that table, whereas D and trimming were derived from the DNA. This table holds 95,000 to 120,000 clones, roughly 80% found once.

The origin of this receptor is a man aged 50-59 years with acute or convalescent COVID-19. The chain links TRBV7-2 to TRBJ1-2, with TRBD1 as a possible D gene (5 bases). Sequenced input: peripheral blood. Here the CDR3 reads CASSLALGQYYGYTF. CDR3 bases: TGTGCCAGCAGCTTAGCGCTGGGGCAGTACTATGGCTACACCTTC. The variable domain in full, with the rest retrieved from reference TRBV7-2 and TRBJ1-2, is GAGVSQSPSNKVTEKGKDVELRCDPISGHTALYWYRQSLGQGLEFLIYFQGNSAPDKSGLPSDRFSAERTGGSVSTLTIQRTQQEDSAVYLCASSLALGQYYGYTFGSGTRLTVV.